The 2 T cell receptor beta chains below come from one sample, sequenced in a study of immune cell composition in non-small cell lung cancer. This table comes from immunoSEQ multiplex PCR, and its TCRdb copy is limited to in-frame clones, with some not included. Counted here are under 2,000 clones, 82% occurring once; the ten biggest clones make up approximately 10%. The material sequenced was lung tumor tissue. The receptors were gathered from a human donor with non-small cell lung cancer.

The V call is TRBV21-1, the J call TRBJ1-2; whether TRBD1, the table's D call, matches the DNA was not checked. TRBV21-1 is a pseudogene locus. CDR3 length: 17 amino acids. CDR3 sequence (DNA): TGTGCCAGCAGCAACAGGTGGGACAGGGGGCTGGGGTATGGCTACACCTTC. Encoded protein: CASSNRWDRGLGYGYTF.

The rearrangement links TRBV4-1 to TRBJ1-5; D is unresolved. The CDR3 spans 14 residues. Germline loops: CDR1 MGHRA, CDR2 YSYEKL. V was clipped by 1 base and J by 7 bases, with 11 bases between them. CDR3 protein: CASSQASVIQPQHF. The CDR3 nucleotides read TGCGCCAGCAGCCAAGCGTCGGTCATCCAGCCCCAGCATTTT.